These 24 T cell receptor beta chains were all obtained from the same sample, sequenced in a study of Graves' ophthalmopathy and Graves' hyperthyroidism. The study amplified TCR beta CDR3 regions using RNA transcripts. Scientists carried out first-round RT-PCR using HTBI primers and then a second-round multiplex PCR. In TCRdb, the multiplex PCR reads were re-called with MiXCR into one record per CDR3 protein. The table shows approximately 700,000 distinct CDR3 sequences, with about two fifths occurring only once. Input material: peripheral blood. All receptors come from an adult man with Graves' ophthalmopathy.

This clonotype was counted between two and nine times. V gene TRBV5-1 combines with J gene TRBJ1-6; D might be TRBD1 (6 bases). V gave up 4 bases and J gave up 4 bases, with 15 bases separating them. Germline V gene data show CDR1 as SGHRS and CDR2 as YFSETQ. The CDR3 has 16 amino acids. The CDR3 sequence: CASSPWTADYNSPLHF. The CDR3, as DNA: TGCGCCAGCAGCCCCTGGACAGCGGATTATAATTCACCCCTCCACTTT.

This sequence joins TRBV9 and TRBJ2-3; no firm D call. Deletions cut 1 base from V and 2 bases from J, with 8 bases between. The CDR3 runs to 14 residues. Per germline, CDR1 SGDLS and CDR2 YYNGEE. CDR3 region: CASSVLGLTDTQYF. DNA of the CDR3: TGTGCCAGCAGCGTATTGGGCCTCACAGATACGCAGTATTTT.

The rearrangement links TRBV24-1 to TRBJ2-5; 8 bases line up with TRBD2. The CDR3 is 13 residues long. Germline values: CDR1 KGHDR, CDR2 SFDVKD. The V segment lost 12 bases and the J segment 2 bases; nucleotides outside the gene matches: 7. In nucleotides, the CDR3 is TGTGCCTGGAGTAGCGGGGCTCAAGAGACCCAGTACTTC. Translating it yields CAWSSGAQETQYF.

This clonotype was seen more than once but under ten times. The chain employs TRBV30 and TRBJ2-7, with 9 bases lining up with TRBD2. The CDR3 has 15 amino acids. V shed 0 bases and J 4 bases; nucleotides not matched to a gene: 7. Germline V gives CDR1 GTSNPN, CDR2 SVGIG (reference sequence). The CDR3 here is CAWSVSSGGRYEQYF. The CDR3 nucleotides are TGTGCCTGGAGTGTATCGAGCGGGGGGCGGTACGAGCAGTACTTC.

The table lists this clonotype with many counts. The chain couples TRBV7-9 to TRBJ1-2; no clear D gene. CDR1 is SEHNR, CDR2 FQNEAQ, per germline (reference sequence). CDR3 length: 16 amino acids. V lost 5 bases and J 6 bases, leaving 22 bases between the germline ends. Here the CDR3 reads CASSSETGGRLNGYTF. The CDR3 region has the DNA TGTGCCAGCAGCAGCGAGACGGGAGGGAGGTTAAATGGCTACACCTTC.

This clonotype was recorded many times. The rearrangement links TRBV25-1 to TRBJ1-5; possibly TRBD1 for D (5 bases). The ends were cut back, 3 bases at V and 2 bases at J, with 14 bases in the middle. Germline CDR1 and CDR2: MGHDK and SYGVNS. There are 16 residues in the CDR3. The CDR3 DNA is TGTGCCAGCAGTGATTCCGGGGCAGTGGGCAATCAGCCCCAGCATTTT. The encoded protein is CASSDSGAVGNQPQHF.

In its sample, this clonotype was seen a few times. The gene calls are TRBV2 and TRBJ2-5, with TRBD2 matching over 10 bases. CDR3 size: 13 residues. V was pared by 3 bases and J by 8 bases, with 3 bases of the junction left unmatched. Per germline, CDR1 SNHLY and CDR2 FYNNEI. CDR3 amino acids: CASSDLAGGTQYF. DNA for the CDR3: TGTGCCAGCAGTGATTTAGCGGGGGGTACCCAGTACTTC.

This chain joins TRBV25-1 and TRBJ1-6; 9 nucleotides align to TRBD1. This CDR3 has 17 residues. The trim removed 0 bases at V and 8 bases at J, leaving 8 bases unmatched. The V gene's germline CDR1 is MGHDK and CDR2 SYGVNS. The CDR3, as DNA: TGTGCCAGCAGTGAATATAAGGGGACAGGGTCATATTCACCCCTCCACTTT. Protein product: CASSEYKGTGSYSPLHF.

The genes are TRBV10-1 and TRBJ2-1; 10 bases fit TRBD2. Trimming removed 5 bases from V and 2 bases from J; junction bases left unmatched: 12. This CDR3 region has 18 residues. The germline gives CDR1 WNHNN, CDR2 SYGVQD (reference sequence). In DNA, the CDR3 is TGCGCCAGCAGTCTGCGATCACTAGCGGGGAGGACCTACAATGAGCAGTTCTTC. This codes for CASSLRSLAGRTYNEQFF.

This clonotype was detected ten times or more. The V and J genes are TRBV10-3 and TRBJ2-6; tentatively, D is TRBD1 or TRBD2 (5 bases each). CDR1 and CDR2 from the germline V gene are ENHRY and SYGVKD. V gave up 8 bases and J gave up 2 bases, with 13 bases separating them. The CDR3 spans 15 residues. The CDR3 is CAIGAEVPGANVLTF. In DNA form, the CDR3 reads TGTGCCATCGGGGCGGAGGTACCTGGGGCCAACGTCCTGACTTTC.

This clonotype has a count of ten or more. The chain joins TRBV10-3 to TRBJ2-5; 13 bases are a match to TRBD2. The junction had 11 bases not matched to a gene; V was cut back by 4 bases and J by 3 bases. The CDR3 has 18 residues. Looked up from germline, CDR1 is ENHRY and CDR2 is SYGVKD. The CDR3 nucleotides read TGTGCCATCAGTGCCGGGGCGGGACTAGCGGGACCCGAAGAGACCCAGTACTTC. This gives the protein CAISAGAGLAGPEETQYF.

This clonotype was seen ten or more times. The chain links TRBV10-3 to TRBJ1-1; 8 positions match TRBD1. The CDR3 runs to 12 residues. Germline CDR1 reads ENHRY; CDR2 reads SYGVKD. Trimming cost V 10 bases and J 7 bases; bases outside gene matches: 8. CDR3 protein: CATGQGVHEAFF. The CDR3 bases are TGTGCCACTGGACAGGGTGTTCATGAAGCTTTCTTT.

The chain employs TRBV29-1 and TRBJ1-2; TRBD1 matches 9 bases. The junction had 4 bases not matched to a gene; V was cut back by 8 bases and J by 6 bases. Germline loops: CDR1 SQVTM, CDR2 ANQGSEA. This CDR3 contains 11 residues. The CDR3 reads CSSGQGDGYTF. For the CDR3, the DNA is TGCAGCTCGGGACAGGGCGATGGCTACACCTTC.

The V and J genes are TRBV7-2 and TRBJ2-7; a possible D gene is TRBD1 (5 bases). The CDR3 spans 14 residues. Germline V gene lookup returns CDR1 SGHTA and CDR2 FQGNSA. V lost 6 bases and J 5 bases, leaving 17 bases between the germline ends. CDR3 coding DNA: TGTGCCAGCAGTTCATACAGGTCCGCGGACGAGCAGTACTTC. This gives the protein CASSSYRSADEQYF.

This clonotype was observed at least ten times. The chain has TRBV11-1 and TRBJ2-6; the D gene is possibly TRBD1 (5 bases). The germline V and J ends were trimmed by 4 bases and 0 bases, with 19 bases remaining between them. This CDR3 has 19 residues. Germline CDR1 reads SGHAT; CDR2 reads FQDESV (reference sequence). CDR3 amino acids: CASSSVFGQPFSGANVLTF. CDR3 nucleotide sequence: TGTGCCAGCAGCTCCGTATTTGGACAACCGTTCTCTGGGGCCAACGTCCTGACTTTC.

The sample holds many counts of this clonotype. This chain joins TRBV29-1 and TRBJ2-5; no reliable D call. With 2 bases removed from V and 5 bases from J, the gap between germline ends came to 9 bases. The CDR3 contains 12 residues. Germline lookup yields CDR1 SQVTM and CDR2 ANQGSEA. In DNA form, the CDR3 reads TGCAGCGTTGAACCCCCGAGGGAGACCCAGTACTTC. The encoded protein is CSVEPPRETQYF.

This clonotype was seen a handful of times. The CDR3 region is CASSRQEGSGNTIYF. CDR3 coding DNA: TGTGCCAGCAGTAGACAGGAAGGCTCTGGAAACACCATATATTTT. The chain has TRBV2 and TRBJ1-3, with a possible D match to TRBD1 (6 bases). The CDR3 is 15 amino acids. CDR1 is SNHLY, CDR2 FYNNEI, per germline. V lost 5 bases to trimming and J lost 0 bases, with 11 bases between them.

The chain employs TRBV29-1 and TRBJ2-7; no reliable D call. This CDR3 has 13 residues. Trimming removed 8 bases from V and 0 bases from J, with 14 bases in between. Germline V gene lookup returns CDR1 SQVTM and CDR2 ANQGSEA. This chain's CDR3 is CSPEGRLSYEQYF. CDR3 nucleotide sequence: TGCAGCCCAGAAGGACGGCTCTCCTACGAGCAGTACTTC.

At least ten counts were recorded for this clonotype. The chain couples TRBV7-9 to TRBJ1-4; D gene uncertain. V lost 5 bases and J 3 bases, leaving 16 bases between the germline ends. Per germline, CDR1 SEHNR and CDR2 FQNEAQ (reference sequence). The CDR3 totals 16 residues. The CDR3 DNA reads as TGTGCCAGCAGCCCCCCGGCCCTTGCGGCTAATGAAAAACTGTTTTTT. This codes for CASSPPALAANEKLFF.

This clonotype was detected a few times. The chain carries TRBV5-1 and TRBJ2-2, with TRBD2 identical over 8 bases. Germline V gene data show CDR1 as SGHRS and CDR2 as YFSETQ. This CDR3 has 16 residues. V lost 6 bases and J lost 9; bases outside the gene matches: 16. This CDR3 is CASNPTSGGPARELFF. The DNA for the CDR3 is TGCGCCAGCAACCCTACCTCGGGGGGGCCCGCCCGGGAGCTGTTTTTT.

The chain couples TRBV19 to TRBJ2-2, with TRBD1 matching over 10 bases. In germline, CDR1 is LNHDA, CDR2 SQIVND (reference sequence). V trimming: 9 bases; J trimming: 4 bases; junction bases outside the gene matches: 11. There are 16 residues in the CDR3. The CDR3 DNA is TGTGCCAGCAGCCCCGAACGGACAGGGGGCACCGGGGAGCTGTTTTTT. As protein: CASSPERTGGTGELFF.

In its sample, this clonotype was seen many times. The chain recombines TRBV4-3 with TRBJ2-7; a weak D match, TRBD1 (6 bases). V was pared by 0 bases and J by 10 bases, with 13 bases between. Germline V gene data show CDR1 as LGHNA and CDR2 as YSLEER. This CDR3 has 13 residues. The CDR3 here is CASSQDLDRSQYF. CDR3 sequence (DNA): TGCGCCAGCAGCCAAGATCTCGACAGGTCTCAGTACTTC.

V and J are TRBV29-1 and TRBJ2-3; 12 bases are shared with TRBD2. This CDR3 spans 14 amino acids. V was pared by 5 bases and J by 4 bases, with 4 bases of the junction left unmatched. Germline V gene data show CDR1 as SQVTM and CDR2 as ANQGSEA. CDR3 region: CSVQTSGGSDTQYF. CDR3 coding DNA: TGCAGCGTTCAGACTAGCGGGGGCTCAGATACGCAGTATTTT.

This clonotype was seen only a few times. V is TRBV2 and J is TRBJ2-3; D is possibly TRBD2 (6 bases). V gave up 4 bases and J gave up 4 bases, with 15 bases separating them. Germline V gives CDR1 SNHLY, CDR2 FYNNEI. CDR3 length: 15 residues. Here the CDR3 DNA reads TGTGCCAGCAGTGTTCCGGGGGATGGCCCAGATACGCAGTATTTT. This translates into CASSVPGDGPDTQYF.